Following are 5 T cell receptor beta chains from one sample sequenced in a study of blood T cell repertoires in COVID-19. Produced via immunoSEQ multiplex PCR; TCRdb's table is partial and in-frame only. The table records 60,000 to 85,000 clones, 70% to 90% of them present only once. What was sequenced was peripheral blood. These receptors all stem from a man aged 55 to 70 with COVID-19, enrolled during active disease.

V gene TRBV7-6 combines with J gene TRBJ1-2; a possible D gene is TRBD1 (5 bases). Looked up from germline, CDR1 is SGHVS and CDR2 is FNYEAQ. The length of the CDR3 is 15 residues. Trimming took 1 base from V and 4 from J, leaving 13 bases between them. The CDR3: CASSLGDGGTYGYTF. DNA for the CDR3: TGTGCCAGCAGCTTAGGGGATGGGGGGACCTATGGCTACACCTTC.

The chain joins TRBV4-1 to TRBJ2-2; 7 nucleotides align to TRBD1. The CDR3 loop spans 13 amino acids. V lost 8 bases, J lost 0 bases, and 0 bases stayed unmatched. Germline V gene data show CDR1 as MGHRA and CDR2 as YSYEKL. CDR3 nucleotides: TGCGCCAGCGGGACAGCGAACACCGGGGAGCTGTTTTTT. This encodes CASGTANTGELFF.

V and J are TRBV5-4 and TRBJ1-2; D remains ambiguous. V lost 6 bases and J 3 bases, leaving 12 bases between the germline ends. This CDR3 is built from 13 residues. Germline CDR1 SGHNT, CDR2 YYREEE (reference sequence). The CDR3 sequence is CASNPPGHYGYTF. DNA of the CDR3: TGTGCCAGCAACCCCCCGGGTCACTATGGCTACACCTTC.

The V call is TRBV2, the J call TRBJ1-5; possibly TRBD1 for D (5 bases). CDR1 is SNHLY, CDR2 FYNNEI, per germline. Trimming took 4 bases from V and 7 from J, leaving 14 bases between them. This CDR3 has 14 amino acids. DNA of the CDR3: TGTGCCAGCAGTGTTTTCCAGGGTGGGCAGCCCCAGCATTTT. Protein product: CASSVFQGGQPQHF.

The J gene is TRBJ1-3, the V gene TRBV25-1; TRBD1 might be the D (5 bases). The V gene lost 6 bases and the J gene lost 4 bases, with 10 bases spanning the gap. The germline CDR1 and CDR2 sequences are MGHDK and SYGVNS. CDR3 length: 13 amino acids. In DNA form, the CDR3 reads TGTGCCAGCAGCAGGGTACCGGGAAACACCATATATTTT. It translates to CASSRVPGNTIYF.